Detailed here is one T cell receptor (beta chain). A single base separates this from a much larger clone, so it may be a read error. Researchers amplified the TCR beta CDR3 regions from RNA transcripts. Using the HTBI primer set, a first-round RT-PCR was run on the TCR CDR3. Using its own MiXCR run on the multiplex PCR reads, TCRdb lists one record per CDR3 protein. This table has approximately 49,000 distinct CDR3 sequences, 54% appearing once. This sample was taken from a study of T cells in Graves' hyperthyroidism and ophthalmopathy. Germline CDR1 is SGHTA and CDR2 is FQGNSA. CDR3 size: 12 residues. V lost 3 bases, J lost 1 base, and 3 bases lay in between. Recently diagnosed hyperthyroidism of less than 2 months' duration affected patients aged 18 to 65.

Sequencing was performed on peripheral blood or thyroid tissue (not recorded which). The J gene is TRBJ2-5, the V gene TRBV7-2; no definite D call. The TCR comes from a man younger than 35 with Graves' hyperthyroidism. The CDR3 is CASSFFQETQYF. The CDR3, as DNA: TGTGCCAGCAGCTTTTTCCAAGAGACCCAGTACTTC.